These 3 T cell receptor beta chains were all obtained from the same sample, sequenced in a study of monozygotic twins with cystic fibrosis. This table comes from immunoSEQ multiplex PCR, and its TCRdb copy is limited to in-frame clones, with some not included. The sample yields 30,000 or so clones, approximately 96% seen once. Sequenced material: blood. The receptor set was obtained from a girl aged 2 to 10 with cystic fibrosis.

The rearrangement links TRBV7-2 to TRBJ2-4; D perhaps matches TRBD1 (6 bases). V lost 6 bases and J lost 0, with 12 bases in between. Germline V gene data show CDR1 as SGHTA and CDR2 as FQGNSA. This CDR3 is built from 15 residues. CDR3 sequence: CASRQRDKAKNIQYF. The CDR3 DNA reads TGTGCCAGCAGGCAAAGGGACAAAGCCAAAAACATTCAGTACTTC.

This clone was detected only once. The rearrangement joins TRBV27 to TRBJ1-1; the D is unclear. The CDR3 totals 14 residues. Per germline, CDR1 MNHEY and CDR2 SMNVEV (reference sequence). Trimming cost V 6 bases and J 6 bases, with 17 bases left between them. Here the CDR3 DNA reads TGTGCCAGCAGCAACCACGGAGGTCCGGCTGAAGCTTTCTTT. Its protein is CASSNHGGPAEAFF.

This chain connects TRBV19 to TRBJ1-2, with D possibly matching TRBD1 (6 bases). CDR3 length: 13 residues. CDR1 and CDR2 (germline): LNHDA, SQIVND (reference sequence). Trimming left V 3 bases short and J 6 bases short, with 11 bases between. This CDR3 reads CASSIGSGDGYTF. DNA for the CDR3: TGTGCCAGTAGTATCGGTTCAGGGGATGGCTACACCTTC.